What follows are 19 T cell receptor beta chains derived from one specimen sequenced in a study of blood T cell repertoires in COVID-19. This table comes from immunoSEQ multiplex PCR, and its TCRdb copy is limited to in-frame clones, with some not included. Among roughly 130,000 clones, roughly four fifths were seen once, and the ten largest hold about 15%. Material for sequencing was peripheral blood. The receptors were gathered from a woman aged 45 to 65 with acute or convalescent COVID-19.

CDR3: CASSPTGLNTEAFF. The CDR3 DNA follows: TGTGCCAGCTCGCCGACAGGGCTGAACACTGAAGCTTTCTTT. The V call is TRBV18, the J call TRBJ1-1; 7 nucleotides line up with TRBD1. Trimming cost V 6 bases and J 0 bases; bases outside gene matches: 4. Germline V lookup: CDR1 KGHSH, CDR2 LQKENI. The CDR3 is made up of 14 amino acids.

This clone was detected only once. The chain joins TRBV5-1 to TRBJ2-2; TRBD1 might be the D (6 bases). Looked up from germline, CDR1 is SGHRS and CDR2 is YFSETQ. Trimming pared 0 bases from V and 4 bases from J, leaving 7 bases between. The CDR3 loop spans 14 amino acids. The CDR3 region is CASSLGQVTGELFF. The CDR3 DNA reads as TGCGCCAGCAGCTTGGGACAGGTCACCGGGGAGCTGTTTTTT.

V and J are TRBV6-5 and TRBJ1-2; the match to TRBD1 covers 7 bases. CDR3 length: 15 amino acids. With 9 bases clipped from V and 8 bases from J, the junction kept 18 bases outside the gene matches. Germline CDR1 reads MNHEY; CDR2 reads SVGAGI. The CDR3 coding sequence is TGTGCCAGTAGTAGAAAAACGACAGGGTTACTGGGCTACACCTTC. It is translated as CASSRKTTGLLGYTF.

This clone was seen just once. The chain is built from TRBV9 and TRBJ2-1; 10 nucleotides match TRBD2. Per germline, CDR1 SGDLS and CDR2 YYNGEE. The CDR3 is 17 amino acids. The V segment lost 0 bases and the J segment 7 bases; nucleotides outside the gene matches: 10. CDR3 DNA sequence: TGTGCCAGCAGCGTAGAGCTTAGCGGGGGGTTCATTAATGAGCAGTTCTTC. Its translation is CASSVELSGGFINEQFF.

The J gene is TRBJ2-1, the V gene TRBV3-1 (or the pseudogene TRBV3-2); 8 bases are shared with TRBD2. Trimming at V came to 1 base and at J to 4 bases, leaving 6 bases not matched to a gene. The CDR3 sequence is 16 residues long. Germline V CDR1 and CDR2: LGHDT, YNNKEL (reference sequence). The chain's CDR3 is CASSQGSRGGYNEQFF. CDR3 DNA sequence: TGTGCCAGCAGCCAAGGCAGTCGCGGGGGGTACAATGAGCAGTTCTTC.

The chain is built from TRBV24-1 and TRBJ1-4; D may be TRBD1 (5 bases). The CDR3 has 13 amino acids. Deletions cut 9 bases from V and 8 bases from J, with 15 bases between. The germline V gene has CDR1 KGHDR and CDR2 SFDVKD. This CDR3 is CATQRGEREKLFF. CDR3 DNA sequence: TGTGCCACCCAACGGGGGGAGAGGGAAAAACTGTTTTTT.

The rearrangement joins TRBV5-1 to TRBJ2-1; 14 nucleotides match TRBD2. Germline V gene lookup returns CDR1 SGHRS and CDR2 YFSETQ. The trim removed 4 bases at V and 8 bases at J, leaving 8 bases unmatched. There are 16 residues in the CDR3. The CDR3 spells CASSRMTSGGDDEQFF. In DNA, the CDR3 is TGCGCCAGCAGCAGGATGACTAGCGGGGGGGATGATGAGCAGTTCTTC.

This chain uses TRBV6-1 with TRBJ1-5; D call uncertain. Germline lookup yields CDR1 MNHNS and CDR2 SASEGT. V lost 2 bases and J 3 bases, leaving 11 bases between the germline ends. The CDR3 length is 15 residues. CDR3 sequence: CASSERGAYNQPQHF. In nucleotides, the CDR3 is TGTGCCAGCAGTGAACGGGGAGCCTACAATCAGCCCCAGCATTTT.

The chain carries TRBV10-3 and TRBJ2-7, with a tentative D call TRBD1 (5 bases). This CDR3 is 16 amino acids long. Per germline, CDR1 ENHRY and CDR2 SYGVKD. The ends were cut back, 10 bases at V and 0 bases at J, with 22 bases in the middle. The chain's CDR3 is CATRTELGRSSYEQYF. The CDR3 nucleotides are TGTGCCACCCGGACGGAGTTGGGGCGGAGCTCCTACGAGCAGTACTTC.

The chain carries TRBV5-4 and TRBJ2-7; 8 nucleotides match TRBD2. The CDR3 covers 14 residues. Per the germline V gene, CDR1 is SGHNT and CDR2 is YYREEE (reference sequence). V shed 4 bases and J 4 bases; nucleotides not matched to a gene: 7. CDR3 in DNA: TGTGCCAGCAGCCCCACTAGCGGTTCTTACGAGCAGTACTTC. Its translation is CASSPTSGSYEQYF.

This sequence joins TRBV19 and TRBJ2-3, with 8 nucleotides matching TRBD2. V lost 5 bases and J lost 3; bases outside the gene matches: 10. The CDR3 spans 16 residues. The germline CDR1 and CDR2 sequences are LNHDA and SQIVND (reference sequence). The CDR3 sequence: CASSQGLAGVTDTQYF. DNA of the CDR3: TGTGCCAGTAGTCAGGGGCTAGCGGGTGTTACAGATACGCAGTATTTT.

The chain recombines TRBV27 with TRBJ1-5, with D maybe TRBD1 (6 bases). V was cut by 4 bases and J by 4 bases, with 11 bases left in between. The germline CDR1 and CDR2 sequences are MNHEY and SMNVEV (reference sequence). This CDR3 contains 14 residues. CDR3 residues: CASSSGVGNQPQHF. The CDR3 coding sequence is TGTGCCAGCAGTTCAGGGGTAGGAAATCAGCCCCAGCATTTT.

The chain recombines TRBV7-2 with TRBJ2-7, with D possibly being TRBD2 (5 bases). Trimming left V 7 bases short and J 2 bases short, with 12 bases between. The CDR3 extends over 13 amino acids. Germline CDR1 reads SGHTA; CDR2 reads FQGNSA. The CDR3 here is CASNFGITYEQYF. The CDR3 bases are TGTGCCAGCAACTTCGGGATAACCTACGAGCAGTACTTC.

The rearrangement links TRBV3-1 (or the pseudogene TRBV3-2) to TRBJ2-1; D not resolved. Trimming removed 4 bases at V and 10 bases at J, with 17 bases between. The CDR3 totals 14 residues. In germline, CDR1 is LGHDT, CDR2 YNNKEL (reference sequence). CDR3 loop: CASSPIKRRGEQFF. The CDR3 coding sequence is TGTGCCAGCAGCCCCATAAAACGTCGCGGAGAGCAGTTCTTC.

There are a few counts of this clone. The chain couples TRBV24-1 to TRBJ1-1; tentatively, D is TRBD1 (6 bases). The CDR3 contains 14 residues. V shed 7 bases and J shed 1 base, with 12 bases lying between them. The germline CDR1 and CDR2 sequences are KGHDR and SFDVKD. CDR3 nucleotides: TGTGCCACCAGGGGACAAGCATCGAACACTGAAGCTTTCTTT. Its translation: CATRGQASNTEAFF.

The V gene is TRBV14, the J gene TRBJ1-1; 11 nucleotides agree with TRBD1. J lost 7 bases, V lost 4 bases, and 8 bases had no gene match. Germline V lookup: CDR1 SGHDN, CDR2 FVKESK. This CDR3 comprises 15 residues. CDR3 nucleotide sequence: TGTGCCAGCAGCCCTCTGGACAGGGGGCGCGTTGAAGCTTTCTTT. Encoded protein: CASSPLDRGRVEAFF.

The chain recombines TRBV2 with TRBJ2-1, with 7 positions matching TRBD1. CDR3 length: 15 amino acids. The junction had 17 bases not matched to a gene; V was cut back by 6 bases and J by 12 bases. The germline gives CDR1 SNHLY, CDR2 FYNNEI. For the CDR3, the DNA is TGTGCCAGCAGAGGGTCGGTTGGGACAGCTTCTCGGCAGTTCTTC. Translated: CASRGSVGTASRQFF.

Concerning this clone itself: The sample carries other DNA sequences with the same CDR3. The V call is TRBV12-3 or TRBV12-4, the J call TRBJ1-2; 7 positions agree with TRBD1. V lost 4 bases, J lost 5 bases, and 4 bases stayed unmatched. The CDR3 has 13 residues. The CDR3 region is CASSSSTGYGYTF. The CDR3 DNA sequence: TGTGCCAGCAGTTCGTCGACAGGGTATGGCTACACCTTC.

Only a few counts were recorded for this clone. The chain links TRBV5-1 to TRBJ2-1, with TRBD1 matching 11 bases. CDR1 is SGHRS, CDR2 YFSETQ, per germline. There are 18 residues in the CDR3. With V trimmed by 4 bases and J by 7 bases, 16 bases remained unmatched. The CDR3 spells CASSLGQGASMVKNEQFF. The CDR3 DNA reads TGCGCCAGCAGCCTAGGACAGGGGGCGTCCATGGTCAAGAATGAGCAGTTCTTC.